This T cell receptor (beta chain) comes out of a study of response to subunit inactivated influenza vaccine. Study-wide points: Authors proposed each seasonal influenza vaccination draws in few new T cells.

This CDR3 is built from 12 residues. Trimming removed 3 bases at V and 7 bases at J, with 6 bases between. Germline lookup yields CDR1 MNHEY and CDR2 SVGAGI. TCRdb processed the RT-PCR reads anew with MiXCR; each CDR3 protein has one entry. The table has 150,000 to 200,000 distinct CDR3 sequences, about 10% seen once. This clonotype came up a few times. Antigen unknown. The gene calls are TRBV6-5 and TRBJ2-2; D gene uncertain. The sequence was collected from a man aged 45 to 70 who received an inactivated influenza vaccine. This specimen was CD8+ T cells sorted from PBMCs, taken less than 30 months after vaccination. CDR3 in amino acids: CASSYTGGELFF. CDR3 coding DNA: TGTGCCAGCAGTTATACGGGCGGGGAGCTGTTTTTT.